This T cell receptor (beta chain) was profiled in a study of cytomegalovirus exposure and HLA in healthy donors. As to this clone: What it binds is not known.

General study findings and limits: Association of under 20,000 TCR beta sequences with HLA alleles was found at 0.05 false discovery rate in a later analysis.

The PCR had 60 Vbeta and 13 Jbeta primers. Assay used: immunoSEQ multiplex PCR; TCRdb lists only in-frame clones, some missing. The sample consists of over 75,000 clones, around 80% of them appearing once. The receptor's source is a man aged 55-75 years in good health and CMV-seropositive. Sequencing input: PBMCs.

The CDR3 is CASSLPGGETQYF. The CDR3 DNA follows: TGTGCCAGCAGTTTACCGGGGGGCGAGACCCAGTACTTC. The chain is built from TRBV27 and TRBJ2-5, with D tentatively TRBD2 (7 bases). There are 13 residues in the CDR3. V was pared by 2 bases and J by 5 bases, with 9 bases between. Germline CDR1 is MNHEY and CDR2 is SMNVEV (reference sequence).